This TCR beta chain came from a study of tumor and adjacent non-tumor tissue in lung cancer. Study background: The patients, 10 men and 5 women, were about 31 to 80 with stage I to III disease. Study observations and caveats: Top 100 clones took a larger repertoire share in normal lung.

This clonotype was seen at least ten times. Its antigen is still unknown. RNA was extracted from bulk tissue without any cell sorting. A modified ARM-PCR protocol with three rounds of nested PCR amplified TCRbeta. A single record per CDR3 protein comes from TCRdb applying MiXCR to the multiplex PCR reads. Of tens of thousands of distinct CDR3 sequences in the sample, roughly three fifths are singletons; the top ten hold just over 20%. The TCR was taken from a man aged 50 to 59 with non-small cell lung cancer. The sample taken for sequencing was lung tumor tissue.

CDR3 coding DNA: TGTGCCAGCAGCTTGGAGGGACCACGGGAATACAATGAGCAGTTCTTC. Translation gives CASSLEGPREYNEQFF. The gene calls are TRBV5-6 and TRBJ2-1, with D tentatively TRBD1 or TRBD2 (5 bases each). V gave up 0 bases and J gave up 4 bases, with 14 bases separating them. There are 16 residues in the CDR3. CDR1 and CDR2 (germline): SGHDT, YYEEEE.